This T cell receptor beta chain was retrieved from a study of cytomegalovirus exposure and HLA in healthy donors. Regarding the study as a whole: Analysis was carried out at a later point, and it linked a missense DCLRE1C variant to TCR beta V- and J-gene trimming. Later work found that TCR association rates differed between HLA loci; DRB1 had the most and HLA-C the fewest.

Germline lookup yields CDR1 SQVTM and CDR2 ANQGSEA. With 3 bases removed from V and 5 bases from J, the gap between germline ends came to 13 bases. The CDR3 is 13 amino acids. Concerning this clone: What it recognizes is unknown.

In the PCR, 60 Vbeta and 13 Jbeta primers were used. The assay was immunoSEQ multiplex PCR, and TCRdb's table has in-frame clones only and misses some. In the table there are fewer than 120,000 clones, over 65% of which are singletons. The rearrangement uses TRBV29-1 and TRBJ1-2; D possibly corresponds to TRBD1 (5 bases). The source of this sequence is a woman in her thirties in good health and CMV-seronegative. The sequenced sample consisted of PBMCs. The CDR3 coding sequence is TGCAGCGTTGACGGCCAGGGACTTTATGGCTACACCTTC. Protein product: CSVDGQGLYGYTF.